What follows describes a single T cell receptor beta chain. Its antigen is as yet unknown. The data belong to a study of T cell repertoires in cytomegalovirus infection. Overall study: Both recently identified HLA-C-restricted and well-studied HLA-B-restricted CMV epitopes were used in the study.

TCRdb re-derived calls from the reads in MiXCR, one entry per CDR3 protein. The sample carries hundreds of thousands of distinct CDR3 sequences, just under 30% recorded once. The CDR3 length is 14 residues. Germline loops: CDR1 ENHRY, CDR2 SYGVKD. Trimming cost V 10 bases and J 1 base, with 14 bases left between them. General observations from the study: HLA-C-restricted CMV-specific TCR beta clonotypes prevailed in the ex vivo response.

The sequences come from cultured PBMCs, collected from culture after CMV antigen stimulation. This receptor was identified in a human donor in good health (CMV status not recorded). Some clones in this sample may be carry-over from other donors' samples. V gene TRBV10-3 combines with J gene TRBJ2-1; the D is unclear. The CDR3 DNA reads TGTGCCACGCCCTGTCTACCTTCCTACAATGAGCAGTTCTTC. Translated: CATPCLPSYNEQFF.